This T cell receptor (beta chain) was documented in a study of post-analysis software for immune sequencing data. Study in general: Both relapsing-remitting and secondary progressive multiple sclerosis featured among the disease courses, as did progressive-relapsing multiple sclerosis. The study's findings and limits: With TRBV5-6, TRBV5-1 and TRBV20-1 included, about 5 TRBV segments were more frequent in patients than in controls.

The library was made from cDNA and included unique molecular identifiers. MiXCR, run by TCRdb on the PCR reads, gives a single entry per CDR3 protein. The table has about 400,000 distinct CDR3 sequences, 30% to 45% seen once; the top ten hold about an eighth. This CDR3 is built from 13 residues. V was shortened by 3 bases and J by 5 bases, with 8 bases between the two germline ends. The germline CDR1 and CDR2 sequences are ENHRY and SYGVKD. Points on this clonotype: The target antigen is unknown.

The chain couples TRBV10-3 to TRBJ2-1; no firm D call. The source of this sequence is a girl aged 5 to 17 with multiple sclerosis. The sequenced sample was blood. This CDR3 is CAISETSNNEQFF. The CDR3 DNA is TGTGCCATCAGTGAAACCAGCAACAATGAGCAGTTCTTC.